The entry below gives a single T cell receptor beta chain sequence along with its context. The antigen it recognizes is unknown. No base-level quality is on record; no much larger clone is a single base apart. The sample belongs to a study of blood T cell repertoires in COVID-19 (dated by TCRdb to 2019 to 2021). A note on the overall study: Samples covering the acute and convalescent phases of COVID-19 were provided by collaborators in the United States, Italy and Spain. Deeply sampled blood TCRbeta repertoires from subjects exposed to, actively infected with, or recovered from COVID-19 were included in the dataset. The repertoires were released in a freely available public database meant as a resource for research on the immune response to SARS-CoV-2. Nearly every sample came with metadata listing a de-identified subject ID, COVID-19 status, age in years and sex. Samples came from the ongoing ImmuneRACE study (first 160 participants) plus 1,254 subjects from 6 global collaborators. The prospective study material was composed of cDNA or gDNA derived from T cells, B-cell-depleted T cells, or PBMCs. Where available, HLA class I and class II types were taken from metadata supplied by the sample provider and were not determined by assay-based typing. The research as a whole found: The amount of clinical and demographic metadata varied by source and participant and was provided uncurated.

Participants in the prospective study were aged about 18 to 95 years, lived in about two dozen United States geographic areas, and enrolled through a virtual design. To assign participants to cohorts, the prospective study relied on clinical history that participants themselves reported in a screening survey and a study questionnaire. In the prospective study, whole blood, serum and a nasopharyngeal or oropharyngeal swab were collected from each participant by mobile phlebotomists. Additional blood draws and questionnaires over an approximately two-month period could optionally be provided by prospective study participants. Before DNA extraction, prospective study blood samples were shipped either frozen or at room temperature. At the junction V is shortened by 2 bases and J by 8 bases, with 15 bases in between. The CDR3 measures 13 amino acids from cysteine to phenylalanine. Only the CDR3 DNA is retained, 39 bases long and in frame from the first base. As encoded in the germline V gene (reference sequence), CDR1 is GTSNPN while CDR2 is SVGIG.

TCRbeta CDR3 regions were amplified from genomic DNA using the immunoSEQ Assay, a bias-controlled multiplex PCR. As for how the authors treated the data: The number of nucleated cells in each sample was estimated by amplification of reference gene primers within the assay. Sequence reads were collapsed and filtered to measure the absolute abundance of every unique TCRbeta CDR3 rearrangement. For each sample, productive Simpson clonality was calculated by taking the square root of Simpson's diversity index across productive rearrangements. TCRdb limited this immuneACCESS table to in-frame rearrangements with V and J called. A share of clones is missing; checked studies link under half to unresolved V genes, and the rest is unexplained. The V and J calls and clone size come from that table; D and trimming were worked out from the DNA. The sample data list a few hundred thousand clones, and 80% of these were observed just once. 3.5% to 4.5% of the sample is held by the ten biggest clonotypes.

This TCR came from a man aged 30 to 39 with acute COVID-19. The rearranged segments are TRBV30 and TRBJ1-1; TRBD1 could be the D gene, as 5 bases match. Sequences were obtained from PBMCs or T cells enriched from blood (not recorded which). The DNA is as follows: TGTGCCTGGAGTCCTAAATTGACAGACGAAGCTTTCTTT. It encodes CAWSPKLTDEAFF.